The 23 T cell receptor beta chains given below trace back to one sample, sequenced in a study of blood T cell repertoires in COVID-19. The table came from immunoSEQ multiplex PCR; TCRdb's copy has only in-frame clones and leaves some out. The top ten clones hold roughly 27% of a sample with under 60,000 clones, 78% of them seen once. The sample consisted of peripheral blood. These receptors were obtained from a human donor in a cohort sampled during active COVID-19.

The CDR3 loop is CASSLLGELIGYTF. CDR3 DNA: TGTGCCAGCAGCCTCCTCGGGGAGTTGATCGGCTACACCTTC. V gene TRBV4-2 combines with J gene TRBJ1-2; D gene unclear. Germline V gene data show CDR1 as LGHNA and CDR2 as YNFKEQ. This CDR3 spans 14 amino acids. V was pared by 4 bases and J by 8 bases, with 17 bases between.

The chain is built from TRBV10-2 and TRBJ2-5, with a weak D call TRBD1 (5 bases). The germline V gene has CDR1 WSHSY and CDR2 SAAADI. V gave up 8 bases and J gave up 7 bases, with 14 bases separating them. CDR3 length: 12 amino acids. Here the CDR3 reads CASLQVPGTQYF. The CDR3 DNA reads TGCGCCAGCCTACAGGTCCCGGGGACCCAGTACTTC.

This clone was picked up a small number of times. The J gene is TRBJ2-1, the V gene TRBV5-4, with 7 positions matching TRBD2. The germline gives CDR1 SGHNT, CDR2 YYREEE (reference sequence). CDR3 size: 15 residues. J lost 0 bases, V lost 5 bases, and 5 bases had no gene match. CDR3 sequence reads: CASRRERDSYNEQFF. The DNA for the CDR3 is TGTGCCAGCAGACGTGAGCGGGACTCCTACAATGAGCAGTTCTTC.

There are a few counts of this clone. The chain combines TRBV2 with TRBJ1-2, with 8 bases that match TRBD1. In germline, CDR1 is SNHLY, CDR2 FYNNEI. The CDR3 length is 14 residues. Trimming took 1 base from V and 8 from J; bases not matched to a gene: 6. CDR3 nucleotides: TGTGCCAGCAGTGAAGGCAGGGGGCGAGGAGGCTACACCTTC. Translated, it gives CASSEGRGRGGYTF.

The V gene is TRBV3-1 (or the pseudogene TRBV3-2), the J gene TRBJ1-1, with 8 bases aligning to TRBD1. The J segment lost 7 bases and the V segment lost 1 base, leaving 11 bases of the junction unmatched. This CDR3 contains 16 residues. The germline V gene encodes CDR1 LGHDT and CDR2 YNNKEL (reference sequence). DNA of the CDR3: TGTGCCAGCAGCCAAGCCCCCGGGACAGGAGAAAGTGAAGCTTTCTTT. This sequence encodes CASSQAPGTGESEAFF.

As DNA, the CDR3 is TGTGCCAGTAGTACGACAGGGTACTACACTGAAGCTTTCTTT. It translates to CASSTTGYYTEAFF. The chain links TRBV19 to TRBJ1-1, with 7 positions matching TRBD1. Germline V lookup: CDR1 LNHDA, CDR2 SQIVND (reference sequence). The CDR3 contains 14 residues. V was pared by 4 bases and J by 3 bases, with 5 bases of the junction left unmatched.

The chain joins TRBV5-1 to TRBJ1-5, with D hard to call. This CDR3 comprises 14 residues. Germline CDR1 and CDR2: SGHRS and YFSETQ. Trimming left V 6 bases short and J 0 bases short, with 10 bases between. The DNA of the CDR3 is TGCGCCAGCAAACCCACTCTTAGCAATCAGCCCCAGCATTTT. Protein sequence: CASKPTLSNQPQHF.

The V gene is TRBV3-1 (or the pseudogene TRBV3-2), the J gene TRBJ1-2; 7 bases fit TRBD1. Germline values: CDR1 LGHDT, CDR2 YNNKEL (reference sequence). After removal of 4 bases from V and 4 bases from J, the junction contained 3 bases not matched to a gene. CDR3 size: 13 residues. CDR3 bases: TGTGCCAGCAGCCCCGGACAGGTCTATGGCTACACCTTC. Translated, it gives CASSPGQVYGYTF.

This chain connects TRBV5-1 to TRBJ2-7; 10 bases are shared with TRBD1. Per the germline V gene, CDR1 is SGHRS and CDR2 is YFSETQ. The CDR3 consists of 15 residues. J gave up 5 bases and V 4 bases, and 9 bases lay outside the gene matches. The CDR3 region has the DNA TGCGCCAGCAGCAGGACCGGGACAGGGGTCGACGAGCAGTACTTC. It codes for CASSRTGTGVDEQYF.

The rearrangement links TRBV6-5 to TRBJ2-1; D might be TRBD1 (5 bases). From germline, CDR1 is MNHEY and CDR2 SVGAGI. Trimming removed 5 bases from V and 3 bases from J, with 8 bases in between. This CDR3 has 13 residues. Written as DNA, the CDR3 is TGTGCCAGCAGTCCAGGGCGCTACAATGAGCAGTTCTTC. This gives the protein CASSPGRYNEQFF.

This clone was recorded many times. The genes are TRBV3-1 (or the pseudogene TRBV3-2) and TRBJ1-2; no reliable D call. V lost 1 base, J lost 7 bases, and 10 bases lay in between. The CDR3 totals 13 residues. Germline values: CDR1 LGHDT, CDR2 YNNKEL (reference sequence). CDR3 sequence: CASSQGAGAGYTF. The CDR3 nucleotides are TGTGCCAGCAGCCAAGGGGCGGGTGCTGGCTACACCTTC.

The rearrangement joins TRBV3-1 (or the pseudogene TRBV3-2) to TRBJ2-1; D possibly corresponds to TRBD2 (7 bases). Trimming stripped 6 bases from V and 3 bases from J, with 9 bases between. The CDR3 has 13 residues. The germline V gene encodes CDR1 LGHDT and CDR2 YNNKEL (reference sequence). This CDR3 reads CASRAGHYNEQFF. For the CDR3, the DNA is TGTGCCAGCAGAGCGGGACACTACAATGAGCAGTTCTTC.

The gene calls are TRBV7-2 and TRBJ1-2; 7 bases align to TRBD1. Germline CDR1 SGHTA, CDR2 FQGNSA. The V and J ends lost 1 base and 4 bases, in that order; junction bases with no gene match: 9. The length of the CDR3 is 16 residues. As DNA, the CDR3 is TGTGCCAGCAGCTTAGGAATATGGGACAGCACCTATGGCTACACCTTC. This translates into CASSLGIWDSTYGYTF.

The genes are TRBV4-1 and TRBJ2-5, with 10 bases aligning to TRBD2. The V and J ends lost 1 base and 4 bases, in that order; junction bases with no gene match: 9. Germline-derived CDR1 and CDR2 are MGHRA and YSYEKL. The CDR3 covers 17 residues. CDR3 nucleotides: TGCGCCAGCAGCCAAGTTGCCCAGCGGGGGGGCGGAGAGACCCAGTACTTC. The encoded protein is CASSQVAQRGGGETQYF.

CDR3 in amino acids: CASSPSRGATDTQYF. The CDR3 bases are TGTGCCAGCAGCCCTTCGCGGGGGGCCACAGATACGCAGTATTTT. This sequence joins TRBV7-3 and TRBJ2-3; 8 positions match TRBD2. The CDR3 has 15 residues. After removal of 5 bases from V and 2 bases from J, the junction contained 6 bases not matched to a gene. The germline V gene has CDR1 SGHTA and CDR2 FQGTGA.

Written as DNA, the CDR3 is TGTGCCAGCAGCTTACAACAGGGCCCCTATGGCTACACCTTC. Translating gives CASSLQQGPYGYTF. The rearrangement uses TRBV5-4 and TRBJ1-2; D possibly corresponds to TRBD1 (6 bases). The germline V and J ends were trimmed by 2 bases and 4 bases, with 12 bases remaining between them. Looked up from germline, CDR1 is SGHNT and CDR2 is YYREEE (reference sequence). CDR3 length: 14 residues.

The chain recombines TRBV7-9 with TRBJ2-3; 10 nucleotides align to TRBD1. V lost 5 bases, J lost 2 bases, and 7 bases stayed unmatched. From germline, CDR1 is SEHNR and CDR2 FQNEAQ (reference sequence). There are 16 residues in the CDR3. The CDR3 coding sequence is TGTGCCAGCAGCCCGTGGACAGGGGGAAACACAGATACGCAGTATTTT. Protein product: CASSPWTGGNTDTQYF.

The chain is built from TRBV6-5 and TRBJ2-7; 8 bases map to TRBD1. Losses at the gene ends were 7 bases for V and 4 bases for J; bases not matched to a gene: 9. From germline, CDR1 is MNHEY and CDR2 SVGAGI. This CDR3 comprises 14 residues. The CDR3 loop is CASIPGQGWYEQYF. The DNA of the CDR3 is TGTGCCAGCATCCCCGGACAGGGCTGGTACGAGCAGTACTTC.

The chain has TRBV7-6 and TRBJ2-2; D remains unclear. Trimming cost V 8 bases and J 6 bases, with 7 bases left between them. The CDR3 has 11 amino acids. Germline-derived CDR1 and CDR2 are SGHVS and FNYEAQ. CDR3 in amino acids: CASAEAGELFF. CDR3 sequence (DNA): TGTGCCAGCGCCGAGGCCGGGGAGCTGTTTTTT. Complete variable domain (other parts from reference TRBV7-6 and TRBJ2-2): GAGVSQSPRYKVTKRGQDVALRCDPISGHVSLYWYRQALGQGPEFLTYFNYEAQQDKSGLPNDRFSAERPEGSISTLTIQRTEQRDSAMYRCASAEAGELFFGEGSRLTVL.

The DNA for the CDR3 is TGTGCCAGCAGCTGGGGGGGCCCCCAAGAGACCCAGTACTTC. It is translated as CASSWGGPQETQYF. The chain has TRBV7-7 and TRBJ2-5; D is perhaps TRBD2 (7 bases). This CDR3 comprises 14 residues. Trimming took off 4 bases at V and 1 base at J, with 10 bases between the two ends. Looked up from germline, CDR1 is SSHAT and CDR2 is FNYEAQ (reference sequence).

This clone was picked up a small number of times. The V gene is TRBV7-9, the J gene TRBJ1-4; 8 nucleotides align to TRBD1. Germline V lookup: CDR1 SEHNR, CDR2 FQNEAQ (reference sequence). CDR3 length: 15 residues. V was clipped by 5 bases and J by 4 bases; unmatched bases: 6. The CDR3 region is CASSPTTGVNEKLFF. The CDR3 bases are TGTGCCAGCAGCCCTACGACAGGGGTTAATGAAAAACTGTTTTTT.

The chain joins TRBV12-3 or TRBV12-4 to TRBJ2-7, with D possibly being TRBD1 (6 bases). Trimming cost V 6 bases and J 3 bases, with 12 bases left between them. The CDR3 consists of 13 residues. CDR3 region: CASRRTVNYEQYF. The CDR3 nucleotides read TGTGCCAGCAGGCGGACAGTCAACTACGAGCAGTACTTC.

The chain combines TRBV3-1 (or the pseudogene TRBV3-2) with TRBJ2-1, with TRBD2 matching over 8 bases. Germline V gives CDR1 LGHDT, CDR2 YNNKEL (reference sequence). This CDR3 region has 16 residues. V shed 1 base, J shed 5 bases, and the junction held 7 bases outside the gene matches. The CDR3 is CASSQVGAGGHNEQFF. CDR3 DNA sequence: TGTGCCAGCAGCCAAGTCGGGGCGGGAGGCCACAATGAGCAGTTCTTC.